This passage covers 27 T cell receptor beta chains from one sample sequenced in a study of T cells after yellow fever vaccination. TCRdb reprocessed the 5' RACE reads via MiXCR and lists one record per CDR3 protein. The sample comprises about 500,000 distinct CDR3 sequences, 17% of which are singletons, and around 15% rests with the top ten. The sequencing here drew on PBMCs, taken less than 6 days after the first yellow fever vaccination. All receptors derive from a man younger than 30 who received the YFV17D yellow fever vaccine.

This clonotype was found a few times. The chain uses TRBV6-1 and TRBJ1-6; 9 bases map to TRBD1. Losses at the gene ends were 6 bases for V and 8 bases for J; bases not matched to a gene: 8. The CDR3 has 15 residues. CDR1 is MNHNS and CDR2 is SASEGT in the germline V gene. The CDR3 spells CASSDQDRGYSPLHF. In DNA form, the CDR3 reads TGTGCCAGCAGCGACCAGGACAGGGGTTATTCACCCCTCCACTTT.

This chain uses TRBV4-1 with TRBJ2-3; the D gene is possibly TRBD2 (5 bases). The CDR3 contains 14 residues. Per the germline V gene, CDR1 is MGHRA and CDR2 is YSYEKL. Trimming left V 0 bases short and J 6 bases short, with 10 bases between. CDR3 protein: CASSQDGLVDTQYF. The CDR3 DNA follows: TGCGCCAGCAGCCAAGACGGACTGGTCGATACGCAGTATTTT.

This clonotype came up a few times. The chain links TRBV28 to TRBJ1-1, with D hard to call. Per germline, CDR1 MDHEN and CDR2 SYDVKM. CDR3 length equals 16 residues. Trimming took off 3 bases at V and 1 base at J, with 15 bases between the two ends. The CDR3 DNA reads as TGTGCCAGCAGTTTCAGTAAGGCTCTCGGGAACACTGAAGCTTTCTTT. Its protein is CASSFSKALGNTEAFF.

This clonotype has only a few counts. The chain combines TRBV29-1 with TRBJ1-1; the match to TRBD1 covers 8 bases. Germline CDR1 and CDR2: SQVTM and ANQGSEA. The CDR3 contains 14 residues. The V segment lost 4 bases and the J segment 2 bases; nucleotides outside the gene matches: 6. The chain's CDR3 is CSVGQGQGNTEAFF. The CDR3 DNA reads TGCAGCGTTGGACAGGGGCAGGGCAACACTGAAGCTTTCTTT.

Only a few counts were recorded for this clonotype. The gene calls are TRBV4-1 and TRBJ1-5; 8 nucleotides align to TRBD1. The CDR3 sequence is 16 residues long. Germline CDR1 and CDR2: MGHRA and YSYEKL. V shed 3 bases, J shed 3 bases, and the junction held 7 bases outside the gene matches. The DNA of the CDR3 is TGCGCCAGCAGCCAGCCTACAGGGGGTGTCAATCAGCCCCAGCATTTT. It is translated as CASSQPTGGVNQPQHF.

This clonotype has only a few counts. The genes are TRBV19 and TRBJ1-5; no definite D call. Trimming stripped 7 bases from V and 4 bases from J, with 14 bases between. The CDR3 is 14 amino acids. The germline V gene has CDR1 LNHDA and CDR2 SQIVND (reference sequence). The CDR3 region has the DNA TGTGCCAGTATCCACTCTGGATTGAATCAGCCCCAGCATTTT. Its protein product is CASIHSGLNQPQHF. The full variable domain, in which reference TRBV19 and TRBJ1-5 provide the parts outside the CDR3, is DGGITQSPKYLFRKEGQNVTLSCEQNLNHDAMYWYRQDPGQGLRLIYYSQIVNDFQKGDIAEGYSVSREKKESFPLTVTSAQKNPTAFYLCASIHSGLNQPQHFGDGTRLSIL.

The sample holds a few counts of this clonotype. The chain has TRBV5-5 and TRBJ1-6; D gene unclear. Per germline, CDR1 SGHKS and CDR2 YYEKEE (reference sequence). V was shortened by 2 bases and J by 0 bases, with 6 bases between the two germline ends. The CDR3 loop spans 15 amino acids. The DNA of the CDR3 is TGTGCCAGCAGCTTTTCCTCCTCCTATAATTCACCCCTCCACTTT. This translates into CASSFSSSYNSPLHF.

CDR3 nucleotide sequence: TGTGCCAGCAGCCCGGGGGGGGCCCCAGATACGCAGTATTTT. Its protein is CASSPGGAPDTQYF. The chain has TRBV7-3 and TRBJ2-3; 8 nucleotides line up with TRBD2. The CDR3 is made up of 14 amino acids. V lost 5 bases to trimming and J lost 4 bases; unmatched junction nucleotides: 5. Looked up from germline, CDR1 is SGHTA and CDR2 is FQGTGA.

The rearrangement joins TRBV5-1 to TRBJ2-5; 9 nucleotides match TRBD1. CDR1 and CDR2 from the germline V gene are SGHRS and YFSETQ. V gave up 0 bases and J gave up 5 bases; unmatched junction bases: 8. The CDR3 is 16 residues long. The CDR3 here is CASSLGTGGAWETQYF. The CDR3, as DNA: TGCGCCAGCAGCTTGGGTACAGGGGGCGCTTGGGAGACCCAGTACTTC.

Ten or more counts support this clonotype. The V gene is TRBV18, the J gene TRBJ2-5; D is ambiguous. Trimming stripped 6 bases from V and 3 bases from J, with 11 bases between. This CDR3 has 13 amino acids. CDR1 is KGHSH, CDR2 LQKENI, per germline. The CDR3: CASSRTIEETQYF. The CDR3 nucleotides are TGTGCCAGCTCCCGAACTATTGAAGAGACCCAGTACTTC.

The V and J genes are TRBV7-9 and TRBJ2-5, with a tentative D call TRBD1 (6 bases). V was trimmed by 5 bases and J by 0 bases, leaving 10 bases between them. Germline V gives CDR1 SEHNR, CDR2 FQNEAQ (reference sequence). This CDR3 has 14 amino acids. The CDR3 sequence: CASSPGQYQETQYF. CDR3 sequence (DNA): TGTGCCAGCAGCCCCGGACAGTACCAAGAGACCCAGTACTTC.

In this sample, this clonotype turned up a few times. The chain combines TRBV18 with TRBJ1-5; 8 bases agree with TRBD1. V lost 3 bases and J lost 4; bases outside the gene matches: 11. The germline V gene has CDR1 KGHSH and CDR2 LQKENI. The CDR3 is made up of 17 amino acids. The CDR3: CASSPRQGMTSNQPQHF. Here the CDR3 DNA reads TGTGCCAGCTCACCGAGACAGGGGATGACTTCAAATCAGCCCCAGCATTTT.

A few counts support this clonotype. The V gene is TRBV5-1, the J gene TRBJ2-3; D gene ambiguous. Germline assignment: CDR1 SGHRS and CDR2 YFSETQ. V gave up 2 bases and J gave up 2 bases, with 9 bases separating them. The CDR3 spans 14 residues. The CDR3 sequence: CASSFRANTDTQYF. For the CDR3, the DNA is TGCGCCAGCAGCTTTAGAGCTAACACAGATACGCAGTATTTT.

The genes are TRBV7-7 and TRBJ1-1; D gene uncertain. V lost 1 base, J lost 0 bases, and 9 bases lay in between. CDR1 and CDR2 (germline): SSHAT, FNYEAQ (reference sequence). CDR3 length: 15 residues. The CDR3 DNA reads as TGTGCCAGCAGCTTAGACAGATACGTGAACACTGAAGCTTTCTTT. Encoded protein: CASSLDRYVNTEAFF.

This rearrangement joins TRBV6-5 to TRBJ2-1, with D maybe TRBD2 (7 bases). CDR1 and CDR2 from the germline V gene are MNHEY and SVGAGI. The V and J ends lost 0 bases and 6 bases respectively, with 18 bases between them. This CDR3 has 17 residues. CDR3 coding DNA: TGTGCCAGCAGTTACTCGGCGGGGGCGCTCACCATCAATGAGCAGTTCTTC. This encodes CASSYSAGALTINEQFF.

V and J are TRBV12-3 or TRBV12-4 and TRBJ2-2, with 13 bases aligning to TRBD2. The CDR3 spans 14 residues. After removal of 10 bases from V and 6 bases from J, the junction contained 5 bases not matched to a gene. Here the CDR3 reads CATRLAGGPGELFF. The CDR3, as DNA: TGTGCCACCAGACTAGCGGGGGGCCCCGGGGAGCTGTTTTTT.

The chain carries TRBV7-7 and TRBJ2-7; perhaps TRBD1 as D (5 bases). Germline CDR1 SSHAT, CDR2 FNYEAQ (reference sequence). Trimming cost V 1 base and J 1 base, with 8 bases left between them. The CDR3 length is 14 residues. CDR3 coding DNA: TGTGCCAGCAGCTTAGAGACAGATTCCTACGAGCAGTACTTC. It is translated as CASSLETDSYEQYF.

The chain links TRBV6-5 to TRBJ2-7; 7 bases are shared with TRBD1. J was trimmed by 2 bases and V by 0 bases; bases with no gene match: 4. The CDR3 runs to 15 residues. The germline gives CDR1 MNHEY, CDR2 SVGAGI. CDR3 protein: CASSYSRGGTYEQYF. CDR3 coding DNA: TGTGCCAGCAGTTACTCGAGAGGGGGCACCTACGAGCAGTACTTC.

The chain employs TRBV18 and TRBJ2-7; 8 bases fit TRBD1. Losses at the gene ends were 1 base for V and 6 bases for J; bases not matched to a gene: 2. The CDR3 loop spans 13 amino acids. Germline CDR1 is KGHSH and CDR2 is LQKENI. CDR3 DNA sequence: TGTGCCAGCTCACCACATCAGGGGGCCGAGCAGTACGTC. It is translated as CASSPHQGAEQYV.

The chain is built from TRBV11-2 and TRBJ2-7; tentatively, D is TRBD1 (6 bases). The CDR3 is 16 residues long. Per germline, CDR1 SGHAT and CDR2 FQNNGV. The ends were cut back, 3 bases at V and 7 bases at J, with 22 bases in the middle. The CDR3 sequence is CASSFAGTRYTREQYF. The DNA of the CDR3 is TGTGCCAGCAGCTTCGCCGGGACAAGATACACGAGGGAGCAGTACTTC.

The CDR3 region is CASSFAPGQAISGGYTF. Here the CDR3 DNA reads TGTGCCAGCAGTTTCGCGCCGGGACAGGCCATTTCTGGGGGCTACACCTTC. The chain is built from TRBV12-3 or TRBV12-4 and TRBJ1-2; 8 nucleotides match TRBD1. V lost 3 bases to trimming and J lost 8 bases; unmatched junction nucleotides: 17. The CDR3 consists of 17 residues.

This clonotype occurred a few times. The V and J genes are TRBV4-3 and TRBJ2-2; D unresolved. V was pared by 1 base and J by 4 bases, with 16 bases between. The CDR3 runs to 17 residues. The germline V gene encodes CDR1 LGHNA and CDR2 YSLEER. This chain's CDR3 is CASSQGLEVRGTGELFF. The CDR3 nucleotides read TGCGCCAGCAGCCAAGGGCTAGAGGTCCGAGGCACCGGGGAGCTGTTTTTT.

A few counts support this clonotype. The chain employs TRBV7-7 and TRBJ2-5; D gene uncertain. V lost 5 bases and J lost 2, with 12 bases in between. The germline gives CDR1 SSHAT, CDR2 FNYEAQ (reference sequence). The CDR3 is made up of 14 amino acids. The CDR3 reads CASSRLSGQETQYF. In nucleotides, the CDR3 is TGTGCCAGCAGCCGTCTCTCCGGACAAGAGACCCAGTACTTC.

This clonotype was seen ten or more times. The chain couples TRBV7-2 to TRBJ2-7, with 7 bases that match TRBD2. This CDR3 contains 15 residues. The germline V gene has CDR1 SGHTA and CDR2 FQGNSA. V lost 4 bases to trimming and J lost 4 bases; unmatched junction nucleotides: 10. The CDR3 DNA follows: TGTGCCAGCAGCTACGAGGGCGGGGGAAATTACGAGCAGTACTTC. It codes for CASSYEGGGNYEQYF.

This clonotype was seen only a few times. Written as DNA, the CDR3 is TGTGCCAGCAGCTTGGGGGCCAGCTCGAACACTGAAGCTTTCTTT. Its protein is CASSLGASSNTEAFF. This chain joins TRBV5-5 and TRBJ1-1; no clear D gene. With 0 bases removed from V and 1 base from J, the gap between germline ends came to 10 bases. CDR1 and CDR2 from the germline V gene are SGHKS and YYEKEE (reference sequence). CDR3 size: 15 residues.

The rearrangement uses TRBV5-8 and TRBJ1-5, with D unclear. V lost 3 bases, J lost 0 bases, and 10 bases lay in between. The CDR3 runs 15 residues. Per germline, CDR1 SGHTS and CDR2 YDEGEE. The CDR3 DNA is TGTGCCAGCAGCTCTCGGGTTATTAGCAATCAGCCCCAGCATTTT. This encodes CASSSRVISNQPQHF.

This clonotype came up a few times. This chain links TRBV28 with TRBJ2-7, with D maybe TRBD1 (6 bases). The CDR3 consists of 12 residues. Deletions cut 8 bases from V and 2 bases from J, with 10 bases between. Germline CDR1 and CDR2: MDHEN and SYDVKM. The CDR3 bases are TGTGCCAGCCTACAGGGCACCTACGAGCAGTACTTC. Its translation: CASLQGTYEQYF.